A selection of T cell receptor beta chains follows, all from one sample in a study of cytomegalovirus exposure and HLA in healthy donors. Sequencing was performed with immunoSEQ multiplex PCR; in TCRdb, only in-frame clones are kept and a portion is missing. The table records some 99,000 clones, around three quarters of them present only once. Material for sequencing was PBMCs. Source of these receptors: a woman aged 50 to 60 in good health and CMV-seropositive. The CDR3 runs from the conserved cysteine through the conserved F or W. D genes are given only for firm matches. Not every row has a clone size; where given, it reads once, few, many or a size class.

d_call,j_call,v_call,clone_size,cdr3_aa,cdr3_nt
TRBD2,TRBJ2-3,TRBV6-5,-,CASSLSGGGTDTQYF,TGTGCCAGCAGCCTTTCCGGGGGGGGCACAGATACGCAGTATTTT
TRBD1,TRBJ2-5,TRBV2,-,CASSPTGGEETQYF,TGTGCCAGCAGTCCGACAGGGGGCGAAGAGACCCAGTACTTC
-,TRBJ1-3,TRBV7-8,medium-sized,CASSLDSTGNTIYF,TGTGCCAGCAGCTTAGACAGTACCGGAAACACCATATATTTT
-,TRBJ1-1,TRBV19,few,CASSILVVAGPNTEAFF,TGTGCCAGTAGTATATTGGTGGTGGCAGGCCCGAACACTGAAGCTTTCTTT
-,TRBJ1-5,TRBV18,-,CASSLSYNQPQHF,TGTGCCAGCTCACTGTCGTACAATCAGCCCCAGCATTTT
TRBD2,TRBJ2-7,TRBV4-3,-,CASSQDLEERDLSYEQYF,TGCGCCAGCAGCCAAGACCTCGAGGAGCGGGACTTGTCCTACGAGCAGTACTTC
TRBD2,TRBJ2-5,TRBV2,-,CASSGDRRGGSETQYF,TGTGCCAGCAGTGGGGATCGGCGGGGGGGCTCAGAGACCCAGTACTTC
-,TRBJ1-3,TRBV10-2,-,CASSESGPSGNTIYF,TGCGCCAGCAGTGAGTCCGGTCCCTCGGGAAACACCATATATTTT
-,TRBJ2-5,TRBV6-6,-,CASSLLKGSPGETQYF,TGTGCCAGCAGTTTACTCAAAGGGTCCCCAGGGGAGACCCAGTACTTC
-,TRBJ1-2,TRBV9,-,CASSVESGSIHTF,TGTGCCAGCAGCGTAGAGTCAGGGTCGATCCACACCTTC
-,TRBJ2-3,TRBV2,few,CASSDEVSGDTQYF,TGTGCCAGCAGTGATGAGGTTTCGGGAGATACGCAGTATTTT
TRBD2,TRBJ2-1,TRBV25-1,-,CASSDQRGGYNEQFF,TGTGCCAGCAGTGATCAGCGGGGGGGATACAATGAGCAGTTCTTC
TRBD2,TRBJ2-5,TRBV5-4,once,CASSFGAGQPGGETQYF,TGTGCCAGCAGCTTCGGAGCGGGGCAGCCGGGGGGAGAGACCCAGTACTTC
-,TRBJ2-5,TRBV7-8,-,CASSFQGPRETQYF,TGTGCCAGCAGCTTCCAGGGCCCCCGGGAGACCCAGTACTTC
-,TRBJ1-4,TRBV4-1,few,CASSQVLGALEKLFF,TGCGCCAGCAGCCAAGTGCTGGGCGCGCTTGAAAAACTGTTTTTT
TRBD2,TRBJ2-4,TRBV4-1,-,CASSQADGTSLAKNIQYF,TGCGCCAGCAGCCAAGCTGACGGGACTAGCTTAGCCAAAAACATTCAGTACTTC
TRBD2,TRBJ2-5,TRBV19,-,CASSRGLAGETQYF,TGTGCCAGTAGTAGGGGACTAGCGGGAGAGACCCAGTACTTC
-,TRBJ2-3,TRBV18,once,CASSPNGEPTDTQYF,TGTGCCAGCTCACCTAACGGGGAGCCCACAGATACGCAGTATTTT
TRBD1,TRBJ1-1,TRBV19,-,CASSMGTGNTEAFF,TGTGCCAGTAGTATGGGGACAGGGAACACTGAAGCTTTCTTT
-,TRBJ1-5,TRBV7-9,-,CSSSRDNYQPQHF,TGTTCCAGCAGCCGGGACAACTATCAGCCCCAGCATTTT
TRBD2,TRBJ2-5,TRBV7-7,few,CASSLGTSGQETQYF,TGTGCCAGCAGCTTAGGGACTAGCGGTCAAGAGACCCAGTACTTC
TRBD1,TRBJ2-7,TRBV27,-,CASKTGTGLAYEQYF,TGTGCCAGCAAAACCGGGACAGGGTTAGCCTACGAGCAGTACTTC
-,TRBJ1-4,TRBV7-9,-,CASSLLAGTNEKLFF,TGTGCCAGCAGCTTACTGGCAGGAACTAATGAAAAACTGTTTTTT
TRBD1,TRBJ2-2,TRBV27,-,CASSLGQGYGELFF,TGTGCCAGCAGTTTGGGACAGGGGTACGGGGAGCTGTTTTTT
-,TRBJ2-2,TRBV18,-,CASSPPSANTGELFF,TGTGCCAGCTCCCCTCCCTCGGCGAACACCGGGGAGCTGTTTTTT
-,TRBJ1-1,TRBV6-5,few,CASSYSMNTEAFF,TGTGCCAGCAGTTACAGCATGAACACTGAAGCTTTCTTT
-,TRBJ1-6,TRBV27,-,CASRGQSLLYNSPLHF,TGTGCCAGCCGCGGACAGAGTCTCCTTTATAATTCACCCCTCCACTTT
TRBD1,TRBJ1-2,TRBV18,-,CASSPRDRGPSFYTF,TGTGCCAGCTCACCACGGGACAGAGGGCCGAGTTTCTACACCTTC
TRBD1,TRBJ2-7,TRBV29-1,few,CSVVLTGQAEQYF,TGCAGCGTCGTGCTAACGGGACAGGCTGAGCAGTACTTC